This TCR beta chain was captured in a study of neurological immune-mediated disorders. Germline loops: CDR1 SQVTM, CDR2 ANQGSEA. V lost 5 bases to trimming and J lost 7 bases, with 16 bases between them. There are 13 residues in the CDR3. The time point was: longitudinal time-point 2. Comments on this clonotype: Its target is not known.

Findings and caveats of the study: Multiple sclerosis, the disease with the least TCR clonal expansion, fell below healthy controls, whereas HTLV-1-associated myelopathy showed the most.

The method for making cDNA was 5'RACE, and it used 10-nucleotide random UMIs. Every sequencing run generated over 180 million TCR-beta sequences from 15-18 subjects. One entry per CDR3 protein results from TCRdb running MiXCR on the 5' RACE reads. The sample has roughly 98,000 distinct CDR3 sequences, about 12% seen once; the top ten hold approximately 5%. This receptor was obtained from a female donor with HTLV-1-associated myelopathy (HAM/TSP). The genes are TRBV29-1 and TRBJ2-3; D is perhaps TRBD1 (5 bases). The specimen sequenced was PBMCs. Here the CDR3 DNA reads TGCAGCGTTTCGAGATCCCAGGGAAATACGCAGTATTTT. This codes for CSVSRSQGNTQYF.